The clone carrying this T cell receptor beta chain has a handful of counts. Its antigen is unidentified. The data were taken from a study of T-cell reconstitution after alpha-beta-depleted transplantation in children. Study-level points and caveats: T cells produced anew were the main source of T-cell counts and diversity one year after transplant.

The TCRbeta library was prepared with unique molecular identifiers. TCRdb re-derived calls from the PCR reads in MiXCR, one entry per CDR3 protein. This repertoire shows hundreds of thousands of distinct CDR3 sequences, more than 20% found once; its top ten account for 2% to 3%. The sample was PBMCs, taken before TCRalphabeta/CD19-depleted stem cell transplant. This clonotype originated in a girl aged 2 to 9 with Fanconi anemia, due to receive a stem cell transplant.

Here the CDR3 reads CASSLFPLAGEGRETQYF. The CDR3 nucleotides read TGTGCCAGCAGCTTATTCCCACTAGCTGGGGAGGGGAGAGAGACCCAGTACTTC. J is TRBJ2-5 and V is TRBV7-3; 7 nucleotides agree with TRBD2. The V segment lost 2 bases and the J segment 4 bases; nucleotides outside the gene matches: 16. Germline loops: CDR1 SGHTA, CDR2 FQGTGA. The length of the CDR3 is 18 residues.